One and the same sample provided the 15 T cell receptor beta chains below, sequenced in a study of T cells after yellow fever vaccination. TCRdb re-called the 5' RACE reads with MiXCR, one entry per CDR3 protein. The table has 350,000 to 450,000 distinct CDR3 sequences, around 20% seen once. Sample: PBMCs, taken before the yellow fever booster vaccination. Receptor source: a man aged 18 to 30 who received the YFV17D yellow fever vaccine.

This clonotype was seen a handful of times. The chain couples TRBV5-1 to TRBJ2-2; perhaps D is TRBD1 or TRBD2 (5 bases each). Per the germline V gene, CDR1 is SGHRS and CDR2 is YFSETQ. The CDR3 runs to 15 residues. Trimming left V 0 bases short and J 6 bases short, with 12 bases between. Written as DNA, the CDR3 is TGCGCCAGCAGCTTGGACCCCCTGGGGGCCGGGGAGCTGTTTTTT. Its translation is CASSLDPLGAGELFF.

CDR3 in amino acids: CASRVQETQYF. DNA of the CDR3: TGTGCCAGCAGAGTTCAAGAGACCCAGTACTTC. The chain couples TRBV3-1 to TRBJ2-5; D unresolved. The CDR3 totals 11 residues. Germline CDR1 reads LGHDT; CDR2 reads YNNKEL (reference sequence). V was cut by 6 bases and J by 2 bases, with 4 bases left in between.

The chain links TRBV28 to TRBJ1-2; D is uncertain. Deletions cut 2 bases from V and 8 bases from J, with 9 bases between. Germline V gives CDR1 MDHEN, CDR2 SYDVKM. This CDR3 is 12 amino acids long. In DNA form, the CDR3 reads TGTGCCAGCAGTTTACTTCGTCGGGGCTACACCTTC. This translates into CASSLLRRGYTF.

This chain joins TRBV3-1 and TRBJ2-3, with D unresolved. The CDR3 loop spans 12 amino acids. Trimming removed 3 bases at V and 4 bases at J, with 5 bases between. Germline V gene sequence: CDR1 LGHDT, CDR2 YNNKEL (reference sequence). CDR3 DNA sequence: TGTGCCAGCAGCCATCTTGCAGATACGCAGTATTTT. Translation gives CASSHLADTQYF.

The chain links TRBV6-5 to TRBJ1-6; no clear D. The CDR3 has 14 amino acids. CDR1 and CDR2 (germline): MNHEY, SVGAGI. V lost 4 bases to trimming and J lost 7 bases, with 11 bases between them. CDR3 protein: CASSSELWNSPLHF. The DNA of the CDR3 is TGTGCCAGCAGTTCTGAGCTTTGGAATTCACCCCTCCACTTT.

The table lists this clonotype with many counts. The CDR3 coding sequence is TGCAGTGCTAGCGGGGGACGGAGCTCCTACAATGAGCAGTTCTTC. Residues: CSASGGRSSYNEQFF. The chain carries TRBV20-1 and TRBJ2-1; a possible D gene is TRBD2 (6 bases). This CDR3 comprises 15 residues. Germline lookup yields CDR1 DFQATT and CDR2 SNEGSKA (reference sequence). V was pared by 3 bases and J by 0 bases, with 12 bases between.

Only a few counts were recorded for this clonotype. The chain carries TRBV7-2 and TRBJ2-3; D not resolved. The V gene lost 0 bases and the J gene lost 5 bases, with 9 bases spanning the gap. The CDR3 is 14 residues long. Looked up from germline, CDR1 is SGHTA and CDR2 is FQGNSA. The CDR3 sequence: CASSLARFQDTQYF. CDR3 DNA sequence: TGTGCCAGCAGCTTAGCGCGCTTCCAAGATACGCAGTATTTT.

The V and J genes are TRBV18 and TRBJ1-2; D is unclear. Germline V gives CDR1 KGHSH, CDR2 LQKENI. The CDR3 contains 14 residues. Deletions cut 2 bases from V and 4 bases from J, with 11 bases between. Here the CDR3 DNA reads TGTGCCAGCTCACCAGCAGATAAAGGCTATGGCTACACCTTC. Its protein product is CASSPADKGYGYTF.

This clonotype was recorded at least ten times. The rearrangement links TRBV20-1 to TRBJ2-7; D uncertain. V shed 3 bases and J shed 3 bases, with 9 bases lying between them. There are 12 residues in the CDR3. The germline CDR1 and CDR2 sequences are DFQATT and SNEGSKA (reference sequence). CDR3 coding DNA: TGCAGTGCTAGTGTTGACTTCTACGAGCAGTACGTC. Protein product: CSASVDFYEQYV.

The chain has TRBV7-2 and TRBJ1-2; 9 bases map to TRBD1. This CDR3 contains 14 residues. Germline V CDR1 and CDR2: SGHTA, FQGNSA. Trimming removed 4 bases from V and 6 bases from J; junction bases left unmatched: 6. The CDR3 sequence is CASSSRDREHGYTF. CDR3 nucleotide sequence: TGTGCCAGCAGCTCTCGGGACAGGGAGCATGGCTACACCTTC. Full variable domain (missing parts from reference TRBV7-2 and TRBJ1-2): GAGVSQSPSNKVTEKGKDVELRCDPISGHTALYWYRQSLGQGLEFLIYFQGNSAPDKSGLPSDRFSAERTGGSVSTLTIQRTQQEDSAVYLCASSSRDREHGYTFGSGTRLTVV.

V and J are TRBV5-6 and TRBJ2-3; 9 bases fit TRBD2. After removal of 7 bases from V and 5 bases from J, the junction contained 5 bases not matched to a gene. Germline-derived CDR1 and CDR2 are SGHDT and YYEEEE. This CDR3 has 13 amino acids. DNA of the CDR3: TGTGCCAGCGGACGTAGCGGGGGAGATACGCAGTATTTT. Protein: CASGRSGGDTQYF.

The chain is built from TRBV7-2 and TRBJ1-2; 7 bases match TRBD1. Germline loops: CDR1 SGHTA, CDR2 FQGNSA. The V and J ends lost 5 bases and 5 bases, in that order; junction bases with no gene match: 14. This CDR3 spans 16 amino acids. The CDR3 reads CASSPSPGNRGYGYTF. DNA for the CDR3: TGTGCCAGCAGCCCTAGCCCCGGGAACAGGGGATATGGCTACACCTTC.

This clonotype has only a few counts. V usage is TRBV7-2 and J usage is TRBJ2-5, with TRBD1 identical over 10 bases. The V gene's germline CDR1 is SGHTA and CDR2 FQGNSA. The J segment lost 4 bases and the V segment lost 8 bases, leaving 4 bases of the junction unmatched. CDR3 length: 13 amino acids. DNA for the CDR3: TGTGCCAGCGATAGGGACAGGGGAGAGACCCAGTACTTC. Its translation: CASDRDRGETQYF.

There are many counts of this clonotype. This chain joins TRBV5-1 and TRBJ2-3; 8 positions agree with TRBD2. CDR1 is SGHRS and CDR2 is YFSETQ in the germline V gene. V was pared by 3 bases and J by 3 bases, with 6 bases of the junction left unmatched. This CDR3 region has 15 residues. The DNA of the CDR3 is TGCGCCAGCAGCTCGGGACTAGGATTTACAGATACGCAGTATTTT. Translated: CASSSGLGFTDTQYF.

This rearrangement joins TRBV12-3 or TRBV12-4 to TRBJ2-7; 9 bases align to TRBD1. Trimming cost V 6 bases and J 6 bases; bases outside gene matches: 9. This CDR3 is built from 14 residues. Here the CDR3 reads CASRASGTGTEQYF. In nucleotides, the CDR3 is TGTGCCAGCAGGGCCTCCGGGACAGGGACCGAGCAGTACTTC.